This T cell receptor beta chain was recorded in a study of T-cell memory formation after mild COVID-19. Per germline, CDR1 SGHRS and CDR2 YFSETQ. The CDR3 has 14 amino acids. The V and J ends lost 3 bases and 2 bases, in that order; junction bases with no gene match: 2. Each CDR3 protein is one row after TCRdb ran MiXCR on the 5' RACE reads. The sample contains approximately 190,000 distinct CDR3 sequences, about 17% of which appear only once. In its sample, this clonotype was seen many times. The specimen sequenced was PBMCs or a T cell subset sorted from them (not recorded which). This TCR was sampled from an adult woman who had mild COVID-19 (a few samples of this study predate the infection). Cell type and time point are not known. This sequence joins TRBV5-1 and TRBJ1-3; 7 bases are shared with TRBD1. CDR3 sequence (DNA): TGCGCCAGCAGCTCGGGACAGACTGGAAACACCATATATTTT. This translates into CASSSGQTGNTIYF.